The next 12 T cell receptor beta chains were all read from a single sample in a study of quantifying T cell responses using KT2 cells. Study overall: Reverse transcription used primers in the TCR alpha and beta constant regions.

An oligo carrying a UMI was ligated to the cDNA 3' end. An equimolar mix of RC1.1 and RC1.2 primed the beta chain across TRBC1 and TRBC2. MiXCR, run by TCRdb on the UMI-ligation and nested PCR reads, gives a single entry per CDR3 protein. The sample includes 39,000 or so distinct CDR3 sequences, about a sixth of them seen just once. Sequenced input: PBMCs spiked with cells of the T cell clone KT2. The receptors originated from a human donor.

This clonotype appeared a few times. CDR3 sequence (DNA): TGTGCCACCAATAGCGGGAGATCTCCCGGGGAGCTGTTTTTT. Its translation is CATNSGRSPGELFF. V gene TRBV24-1 combines with J gene TRBJ2-2; 9 nucleotides agree with TRBD2. The V gene end was trimmed by 8 bases and the J gene end by 6 bases; junction bases not matched to a gene: 6. Germline-derived CDR1 and CDR2 are KGHDR and SFDVKD. This CDR3 spans 14 amino acids.

The CDR3, as DNA: TGCAGTGCTAGCGGAAGCGGACCCTACGAGCAGTACTTC. Protein sequence: CSASGSGPYEQYF. The chain joins TRBV20-1 to TRBJ2-7, with a possible D match to TRBD2 (5 bases). The germline V gene encodes CDR1 DFQATT and CDR2 SNEGSKA (reference sequence). V lost 3 bases, J lost 2 bases, and 11 bases lay in between. This CDR3 is built from 13 residues.

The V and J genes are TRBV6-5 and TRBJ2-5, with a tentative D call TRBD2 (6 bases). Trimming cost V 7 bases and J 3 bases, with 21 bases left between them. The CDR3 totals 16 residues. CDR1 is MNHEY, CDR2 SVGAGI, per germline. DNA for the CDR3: TGTGCCAGCACCCAATGGTCGGGAGAGAGGAAAGAGACCCAGTACTTC. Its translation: CASTQWSGERKETQYF.

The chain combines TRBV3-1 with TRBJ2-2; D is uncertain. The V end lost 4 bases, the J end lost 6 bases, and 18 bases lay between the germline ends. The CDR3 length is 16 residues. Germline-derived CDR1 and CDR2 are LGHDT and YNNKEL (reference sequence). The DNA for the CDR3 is TGTGCCAGCAGCCTGGTATTTCCGACTGTCTCCGGGGAGCTGTTTTTT. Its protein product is CASSLVFPTVSGELFF.

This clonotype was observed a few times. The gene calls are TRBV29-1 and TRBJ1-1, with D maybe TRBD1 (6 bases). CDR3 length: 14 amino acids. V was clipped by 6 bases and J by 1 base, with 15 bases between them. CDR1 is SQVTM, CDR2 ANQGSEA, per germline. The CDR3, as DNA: TGCAGCGTCACCCTAGGGGGGGCGAACACTGAAGCTTTCTTT. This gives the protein CSVTLGGANTEAFF.

CDR3 DNA: TGTGCCAGCGGACTATTGCCAGGACAGGGGCTATCCTATACCATATATTTT. Translation: CASGLLPGQGLSYTIYF. V and J are TRBV2 and TRBJ1-3; TRBD1 matches at 9 bases. V shed 8 bases, J shed 10 bases, and the junction held 21 bases outside the gene matches. CDR1 is SNHLY and CDR2 is FYNNEI in the germline V gene. CDR3 size: 17 residues. The full variable domain, completed using reference TRBV2 and TRBJ1-3, is EPEVTQTPSHQVTQMGQEVILRCVPISNHLYFYWYRQILGQKVEFLVSFYNNEISEKSEIFDDQFSVERPDGSNFTLKIRSTKLEDSAMYFCASGLLPGQGLSYTIYFGEGSWLTVV.

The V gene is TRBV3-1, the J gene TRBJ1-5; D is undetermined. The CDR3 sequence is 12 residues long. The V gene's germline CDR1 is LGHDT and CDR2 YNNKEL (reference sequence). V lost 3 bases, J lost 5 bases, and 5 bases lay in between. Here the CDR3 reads CASSQGDQPQHF. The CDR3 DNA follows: TGTGCCAGCAGCCAGGGTGATCAGCCCCAGCATTTT. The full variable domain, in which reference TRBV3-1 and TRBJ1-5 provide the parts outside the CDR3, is DTAVSQTPKYLVTQMGNDKSIKCEQNLGHDTMYWYKQDSKKFLKIMFSYNNKELIINETVPNRFSPKSPDKAHLNLHINSLELGDSAVYFCASSQGDQPQHFGDGTRLSIL.

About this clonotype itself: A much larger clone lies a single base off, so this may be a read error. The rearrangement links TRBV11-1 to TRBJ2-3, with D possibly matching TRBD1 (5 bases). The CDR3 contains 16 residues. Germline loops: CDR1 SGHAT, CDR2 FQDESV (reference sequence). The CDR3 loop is CASSRRGLESRDTQYF. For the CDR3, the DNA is TGTGCCAGCAGTAGAAGGGGCCTGGAAAGCAGAGATACGCAGTATTTT.

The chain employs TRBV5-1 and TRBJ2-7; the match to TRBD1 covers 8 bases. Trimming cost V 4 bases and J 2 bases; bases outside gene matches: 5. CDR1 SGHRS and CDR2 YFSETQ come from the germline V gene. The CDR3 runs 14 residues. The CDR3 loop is CASSETGEPYEQYF. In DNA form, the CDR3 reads TGCGCCAGCAGCGAGACAGGGGAACCCTACGAGCAGTACTTC. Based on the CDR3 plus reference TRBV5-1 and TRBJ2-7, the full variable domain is KAGVTQTPRYLIKTRGQQVTLSCSPISGHRSVSWYQQTPGQGLQFLFEYFSETQRNKGNFPGRFSGRQFSNSRSEMNVSTLELGDSALYLCASSETGEPYEQYFGPGTRLTVT.

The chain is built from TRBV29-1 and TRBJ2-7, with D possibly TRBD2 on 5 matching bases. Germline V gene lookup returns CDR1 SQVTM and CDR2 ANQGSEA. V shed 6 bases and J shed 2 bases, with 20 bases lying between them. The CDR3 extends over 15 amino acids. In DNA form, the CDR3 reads TGCAGCGTCCAAAAGACGGGATTAACACCCTACGAGCAGTACTTC. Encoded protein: CSVQKTGLTPYEQYF.

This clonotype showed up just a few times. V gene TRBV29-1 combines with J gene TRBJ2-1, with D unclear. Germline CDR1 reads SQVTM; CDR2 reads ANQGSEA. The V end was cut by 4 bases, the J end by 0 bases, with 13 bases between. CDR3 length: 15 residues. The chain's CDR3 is CSVVSGDLSYNEQFF. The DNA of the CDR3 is TGCAGCGTTGTCTCGGGTGATCTCTCCTACAATGAGCAGTTCTTC.

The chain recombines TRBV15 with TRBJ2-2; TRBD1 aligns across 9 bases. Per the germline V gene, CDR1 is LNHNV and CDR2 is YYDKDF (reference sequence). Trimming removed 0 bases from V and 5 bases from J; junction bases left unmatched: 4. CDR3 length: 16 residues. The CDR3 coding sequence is TGTGCCACCAGCAGAGAGCGACAGGGGGTTACCGGGGAGCTGTTTTTT. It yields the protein CATSRERQGVTGELFF.